This T cell receptor (beta chain) was profiled in a study of cytomegalovirus exposure and HLA in healthy donors. For the study at large: A later analysis reported the same platform for the 110 or so validation repertoires and the 500 to 750 first-cohort repertoires.

Sequencing was performed with immunoSEQ multiplex PCR; in TCRdb, only in-frame clones are kept and a portion is missing. The table records about 120,000 clones, about 84% of them present only once. J lost 7 bases, V lost 4 bases, and 7 bases had no gene match. Germline CDR1 and CDR2: SGHDT and YYEEEE. The CDR3 spans 16 residues. Study-wide points: The study listed roughly 160 cytomegalovirus-associated TCR beta chains. First-cohort TCR clusters were later found to tend to co-occur in the 120 or so validation repertoires.

A remark on this clone: Its target is unknown.

The sequence came from a woman in her twenties or thirties in good health and CMV-seronegative. The chain is built from TRBV5-6 and TRBJ1-6; 11 bases are a match to TRBD1. The source material was PBMCs. For the CDR3, the DNA is TGTGCCAGCAGCCCTTCCGGGACAGGGGGAAATTCACCCCTCCACTTT. Protein: CASSPSGTGGNSPLHF.